Listed below are T cell receptor beta chains from one sample, sequenced in a study of cytomegalovirus exposure and HLA in healthy donors. Profiling relied on immunoSEQ multiplex PCR, and the TCRdb table lists in-frame clones only, not all of them. The sample lists 30,000 to 50,000 clones; approximately 70% were seen once. Sequencing used PBMCs. The receptors come from a man in his forties in good health and CMV-seronegative. CDR3s include the opening cysteine and the closing phenylalanine or tryptophan. D genes are given only for firm matches. For some rows the clone size is stated as once, few or many, or as a class when expanded; others skip it.

j_call v_call d_call clone_size cdr3_aa
TRBJ2-1 TRBV30 TRBD2 NA CAAGLAGFSSYNEQFF
TRBJ2-5 TRBV5-8 NA NA CASSLILETQYF
TRBJ2-7 TRBV5-1 TRBD2 NA CASRGGIEQYF
TRBJ1-2 TRBV5-4 TRBD1 few CASSRDRASSNYGYTF
TRBJ1-5 TRBV6-1 NA few CASTGLSGNQPQHF
TRBJ1-1 TRBV2 NA NA CASRTQGGVTEAFF
TRBJ2-3 TRBV30 NA NA CAWIGESATQYF
TRBJ1-3 TRBV5-1 NA NA CASSLEGQASGNTIYF
TRBJ1-1 TRBV30 TRBD1 NA CAWSMTGQGGTEAFF
TRBJ1-1 TRBV7-8 NA once CASSLDKEAFF
TRBJ2-1 TRBV6-5 TRBD2 NA CASSRAGGQGNEQFF
TRBJ2-1 TRBV5-1 NA NA CASSLAGTKTYNEQFF
TRBJ1-1 TRBV7-2 NA NA CASSLLAGGGTEAFF
TRBJ1-4 TRBV6-1 NA few CASSEAVGLNEKLFF
TRBJ2-1 TRBV4-3 TRBD1 NA CASSFGQGASNEQFF
TRBJ1-1 TRBV7-9 NA NA CASAGRATLMNTEAFF
TRBJ1-6 TRBV6-5 NA NA CASRPGTSNSPLHF
TRBJ2-7 TRBV15 NA NA CATSRDASGGGYEQYF
TRBJ1-1 TRBV7-9 NA few CASSLVGVREAFF
TRBJ1-5 TRBV5-8 NA NA CASSFQGWGNQPQHF
TRBJ1-3 TRBV30 NA NA CAWRPTGTSGNTIYF
TRBJ1-5 TRBV6-1 NA NA CASRQDLSQPQHF
TRBJ1-6 TRBV5-1 NA NA CASSLALRSPLHF
NA TRBV20-1 TRBD1 NA CSARQGREQYF
TRBJ2-7 TRBV5-1 NA once CASRRELYEQYF
TRBJ2-5 TRBV5-6 NA NA CASSSDYQETQYF
TRBJ1-5 TRBV6-1 NA NA CASTPVSLSNQPQHF
TRBJ2-2 TRBV30 TRBD1 few CAWSVLEQGMGELFF
TRBJ2-7 TRBV7-9 TRBD1 few CASSLGWTGVSYEQYF
TRBJ2-7 TRBV6-5 TRBD2 NA CASCRGETPYEQYF
TRBJ1-2 TRBV7-2 NA NA CASSLAGSGGYTF
TRBJ1-5 TRBV19 NA NA CASSIEGGQPQHF
TRBJ2-7 TRBV29-1 NA once CSVELQGRPYEQYF
TRBJ1-5 TRBV19 TRBD1 once CASSATGGRNQPQHF
TRBJ2-3 TRBV29-1 TRBD2 NA CSVGSSGGATDTQYF
TRBJ1-2 TRBV2 NA few CASSEARGGPGYGYTF
TRBJ2-1 TRBV11-3 NA NA CASSRSRGNEQFF
TRBJ2-1 TRBV11-3 TRBD2 NA CASSFGGAYNEQFF
TRBJ2-1 TRBV7-3 TRBD2 NA CASSQRGLAGNEQFF
TRBJ2-5 TRBV7-9 NA NA CASSVQGLAETQYF
TRBJ1-6 TRBV6-5 TRBD1 NA CASSYQGEYSPLHF
TRBJ1-2 TRBV5-4 NA NA CASSREIAGNYGYTF
TRBJ2-7 TRBV5-1 TRBD2 NA CASSLGLAGFSYEQYF
TRBJ2-1 TRBV4-1 NA NA CASSQDDPGGLGEQFF
TRBJ1-5 TRBV4-3 NA NA CASSQEWTGNQPQHF
TRBJ2-3 TRBV6-5 NA NA CASRTASTDTQYF
TRBJ2-1 TRBV29-1 TRBD2 NA CSVMRDREEFF
TRBJ1-2 TRBV25-1 TRBD1 NA CASSEYSGQGSGYTF
TRBJ2-1 TRBV29-1 TRBD1 NA CSVEVGSGGYNEQFF
TRBJ2-1 TRBV4-2 NA medium-sized CASSPQTYNEQFF
TRBJ2-7 TRBV11-3 TRBD1 NA CASSLDGGTGSHEQYF
TRBJ1-2 TRBV5-6 NA NA CASSLAGRGTNYGYTF
TRBJ2-3 TRBV5-4 NA few CASSLDSTSTDTQYF
TRBJ1-2 TRBV4-1 NA NA CASSQDRGQSTYGYTF
TRBJ1-1 TRBV2 NA few CASVGGRWTAAFF
TRBJ2-1 TRBV15 NA NA CATSRDLGGAEQFF
TRBJ1-1 TRBV7-8 NA NA CASSLYEGRTEAFF
TRBJ1-1 TRBV2 NA NA CASSERGEGPEAFF